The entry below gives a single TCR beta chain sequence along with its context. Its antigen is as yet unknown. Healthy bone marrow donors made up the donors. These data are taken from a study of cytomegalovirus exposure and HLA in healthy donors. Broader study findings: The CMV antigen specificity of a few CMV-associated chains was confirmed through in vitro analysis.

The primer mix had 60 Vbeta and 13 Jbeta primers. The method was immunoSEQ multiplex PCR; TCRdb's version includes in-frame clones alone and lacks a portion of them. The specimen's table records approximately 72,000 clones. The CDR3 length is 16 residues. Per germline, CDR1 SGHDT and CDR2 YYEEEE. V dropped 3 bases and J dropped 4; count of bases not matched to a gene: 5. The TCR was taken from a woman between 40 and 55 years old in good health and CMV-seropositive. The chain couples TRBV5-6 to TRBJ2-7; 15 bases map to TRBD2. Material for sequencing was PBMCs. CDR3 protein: CASSSGTSGRSYEQYF. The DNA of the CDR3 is TGTGCCAGCAGCTCCGGGACTAGCGGGAGGTCTTACGAGCAGTACTTC.